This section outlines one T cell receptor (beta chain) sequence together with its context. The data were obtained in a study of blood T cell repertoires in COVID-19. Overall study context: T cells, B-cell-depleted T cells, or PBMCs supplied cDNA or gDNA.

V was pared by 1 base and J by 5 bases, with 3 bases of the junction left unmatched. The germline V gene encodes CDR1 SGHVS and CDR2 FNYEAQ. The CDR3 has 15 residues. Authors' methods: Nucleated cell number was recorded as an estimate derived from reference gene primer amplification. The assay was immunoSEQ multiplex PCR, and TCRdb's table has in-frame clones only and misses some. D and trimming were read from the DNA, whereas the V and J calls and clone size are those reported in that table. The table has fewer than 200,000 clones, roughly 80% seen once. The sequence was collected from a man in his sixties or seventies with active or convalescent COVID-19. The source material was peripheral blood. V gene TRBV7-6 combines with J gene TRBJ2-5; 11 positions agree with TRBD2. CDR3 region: CASSLVSGRAETQYF. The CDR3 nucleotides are TGTGCCAGCAGCTTAGTTAGCGGGAGGGCCGAGACCCAGTACTTC. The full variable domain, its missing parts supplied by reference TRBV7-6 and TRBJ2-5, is GAGVSQSPRYKVTKRGQDVALRCDPISGHVSLYWYRQALGQGPEFLTYFNYEAQQDKSGLPNDRFSAERPEGSISTLTIQRTEQRDSAMYRCASSLVSGRAETQYFGPGTRLLVL.